This entry lists 23 T cell receptor beta chains sequenced from one sample in a study of T cell responses to AZD1222 COVID-19 vaccine. Some clones are missing from TCRdb's copy, which holds only in-frame ones; the method was immunoSEQ multiplex PCR. The sample records over 140,000 clones, roughly 92% being singletons. Sequences were derived from peripheral blood, sampled on day 0 of AZD1222 vaccination. The origin of the receptors is an adult in good health.

J is TRBJ2-7 and V is TRBV5-1; D call uncertain. CDR3 size: 13 residues. V lost 0 bases and J 6 bases, leaving 10 bases between the germline ends. In germline, CDR1 is SGHRS, CDR2 YFSETQ. As DNA, the CDR3 is TGCGCCAGCAGCTTGGAGGGCAGAGGCGAGCAGTACTTC. This translates into CASSLEGRGEQYF.

The rearrangement uses TRBV5-4 and TRBJ2-7; TRBD1 aligns across 8 bases. V shed 3 bases and J 5 bases; nucleotides not matched to a gene: 10. CDR1 is SGHNT and CDR2 is YYREEE in the germline V gene (reference sequence). The CDR3 has 15 amino acids. The CDR3 DNA reads as TGTGCCAGCAGCTACCGGACAGGGAATTTCGACGAGCAGTACTTC. This encodes CASSYRTGNFDEQYF.

V is TRBV28 and J is TRBJ2-1, with a possible D match to TRBD2 (6 bases). CDR3 length equals 15 residues. Germline V CDR1 and CDR2: MDHEN, SYDVKM. V gave up 7 bases and J gave up 6 bases, with 19 bases separating them. The CDR3 sequence is CASIENTGSGNEQFF. The CDR3 nucleotides read TGTGCCAGCATCGAGAATACCGGGAGTGGCAATGAGCAGTTCTTC.

This clone was observed once. The chain couples TRBV28 to TRBJ1-2; weak D call: TRBD1 (6 bases). Germline loops: CDR1 MDHEN, CDR2 SYDVKM. The CDR3 contains 15 residues. Trimming took off 6 bases at V and 4 bases at J, with 18 bases between the two ends. CDR3 in DNA: TGTGCCAGCAGCTCCCCTCTCCAGGGGAGCTATGGCTACACCTTC. Translated: CASSSPLQGSYGYTF.

The gene calls are TRBV2 and TRBJ1-4; TRBD1 matches at 8 bases. The junction had 8 bases not matched to a gene; V was cut back by 6 bases and J by 8 bases. Germline values: CDR1 SNHLY, CDR2 FYNNEI. The CDR3 loop spans 14 amino acids. The CDR3, as DNA: TGTGCCAGCAGCCGACAGGGGATCAGGGAAAAACTGTTTTTT. Its protein is CASSRQGIREKLFF.

The chain recombines TRBV2 with TRBJ2-1; perhaps D is TRBD1 or TRBD2 (7 bases each). With 7 bases removed from V and 9 bases from J, the gap between germline ends came to 13 bases. The CDR3 runs to 12 residues. Germline values: CDR1 SNHLY, CDR2 FYNNEI. The DNA of the CDR3 is TGTGCCAGCACAGGGGGGAGGGCTGAGCAGTTCTTC. It translates to CASTGGRAEQFF.

The chain joins TRBV18 to TRBJ2-1; D call uncertain. This CDR3 is built from 13 residues. Trimming removed 1 base from V and 5 bases from J, with 6 bases in between. Germline values: CDR1 KGHSH, CDR2 LQKENI. CDR3 region: CASSPRDDNEQFF. For the CDR3, the DNA is TGTGCCAGCTCACCACGAGACGACAATGAGCAGTTCTTC.

This rearrangement joins TRBV7-9 to TRBJ1-1; a possible D gene is TRBD1 (5 bases). CDR3 length equals 14 residues. CDR1 is SEHNR and CDR2 is FQNEAQ in the germline V gene (reference sequence). V gave up 0 bases and J gave up 5 bases, with 10 bases separating them. The CDR3 is CASSLALRGTEAFF. The CDR3 DNA is TGTGCCAGCAGCTTAGCGCTAAGGGGAACTGAAGCTTTCTTT.

The chain is built from TRBV19 and TRBJ1-2, with unresolved D. Per germline, CDR1 LNHDA and CDR2 SQIVND (reference sequence). V lost 4 bases to trimming and J lost 5 bases, with 14 bases between them. The CDR3 consists of 14 residues. CDR3 loop: CASSRGPDPYGYTF. Written as DNA, the CDR3 is TGTGCCAGTAGTAGAGGACCGGACCCATATGGCTACACCTTC.

J is TRBJ1-5 and V is TRBV24-1, with TRBD1 matching over 9 bases. The CDR3 length is 16 residues. The V gene's germline CDR1 is KGHDR and CDR2 SFDVKD. V trimming: 12 bases; J trimming: 7 bases; junction bases outside the gene matches: 18. This CDR3 reads CAPDSCINRGLQPQHF. CDR3 DNA: TGTGCCCCCGACAGTTGTATTAACAGGGGGCTCCAGCCCCAGCATTTT.

V is TRBV15 and J is TRBJ1-1; 7 bases map to TRBD1. Germline V gene data show CDR1 as LNHNV and CDR2 as YYDKDF (reference sequence). V shed 6 bases and J 4 bases; nucleotides not matched to a gene: 5. CDR3 length: 13 amino acids. CDR3 sequence: CATSYRQGTEAFF. Written as DNA, the CDR3 is TGTGCCACCAGTTATCGACAGGGCACTGAAGCTTTCTTT.

The chain has TRBV6-1 and TRBJ2-2, with no clear D. The V and J ends lost 3 bases and 7 bases respectively, with 6 bases between them. Germline loops: CDR1 MNHNS, CDR2 SASEGT. The CDR3 sequence is 12 residues long. The CDR3, as DNA: TGTGCCAGCAGTGAGTGGAGCGGGGAGCTGTTTTTT. Translation: CASSEWSGELFF.

The gene calls are TRBV6-1 and TRBJ1-3, with TRBD1 as a possible D gene (5 bases). The germline V gene encodes CDR1 MNHNS and CDR2 SASEGT. The V end lost 4 bases, the J end lost 3 bases, and 16 bases lay between the germline ends. This CDR3 is built from 16 residues. The CDR3 bases are TGTGCCAGCAGTGCCACAGGAACTCTTGATGGAAACACCATATATTTT. Its protein is CASSATGTLDGNTIYF.

This sequence joins TRBV19 and TRBJ1-1; D possibly corresponds to TRBD1 (6 bases). Trimming removed 4 bases at V and 6 bases at J, with 12 bases between. CDR1 and CDR2 (germline): LNHDA, SQIVND (reference sequence). CDR3 length: 13 amino acids. CDR3 region: CASSNREGPEAFF. CDR3 in DNA: TGTGCCAGTAGTAACAGGGAGGGCCCTGAAGCTTTCTTT.

In DNA, the CDR3 is TGTGCCAGCAGCGCCACAGGGAATTCACCCCTCCACTTT. It is translated as CASSATGNSPLHF. The chain has TRBV9 and TRBJ1-6; TRBD1 is a possible D gene (6 bases). The germline V gene encodes CDR1 SGDLS and CDR2 YYNGEE. With 3 bases removed from V and 7 bases from J, the gap between germline ends came to 8 bases. The CDR3 is 13 residues long.

This chain links TRBV27 with TRBJ2-3; a possible D gene is TRBD2 (5 bases). This CDR3 region has 13 residues. The germline V gene encodes CDR1 MNHEY and CDR2 SMNVEV (reference sequence). V gave up 3 bases and J gave up 5 bases, with 9 bases separating them. The CDR3 DNA is TGTGCCAGCAGTTTCGCTGGACTAGATACGCAGTATTTT. Protein product: CASSFAGLDTQYF.

The rearrangement joins TRBV4-1 to TRBJ2-1; the match to TRBD2 covers 9 bases. CDR1 MGHRA and CDR2 YSYEKL come from the germline V gene. The CDR3 is 16 amino acids. Losses at the gene ends were 1 base for V and 4 bases for J; bases not matched to a gene: 5. CDR3 coding DNA: TGCGCCAGCAGCCAAGTAATAGCGGGGGCATACAATGAGCAGTTCTTC. Amino acid sequence: CASSQVIAGAYNEQFF.

The CDR3 spells CASSPGRQAYEQYF. The CDR3 DNA reads TGTGCCAGCTCACCAGGCAGGCAGGCCTACGAGCAGTACTTC. This chain links TRBV18 with TRBJ2-7; no firm D call. This CDR3 has 14 residues. Germline lookup yields CDR1 KGHSH and CDR2 LQKENI. V lost 2 bases to trimming and J lost 2 bases, with 10 bases between them.

This clone was seen only a few times. The J gene is TRBJ2-7, the V gene TRBV4-2, with D possibly being TRBD1 (6 bases). The V and J ends lost 0 bases and 1 base respectively, with 10 bases between them. This CDR3 region has 15 residues. The germline V gene has CDR1 LGHNA and CDR2 YNFKEQ. The CDR3 sequence: CASSQDLGTSYEQYF. For the CDR3, the DNA is TGTGCCAGCAGCCAAGACCTTGGGACATCCTACGAGCAGTACTTC.

This chain joins TRBV18 and TRBJ2-1; TRBD2 agrees at 12 bases. Germline CDR1 and CDR2: KGHSH and LQKENI. V was clipped by 0 bases and J by 8 bases; unmatched bases: 5. CDR3 size: 16 residues. CDR3 coding DNA: TGTGCCAGCTCACCACCGGCTAGCGGGAGGGTCTATGAGCAGTTCTTC. As protein: CASSPPASGRVYEQFF.

V is TRBV7-2 and J is TRBJ1-5, with unresolved D. Deletions cut 1 base from V and 3 bases from J, with 7 bases between. Germline V gives CDR1 SGHTA, CDR2 FQGNSA. The CDR3 contains 14 residues. For the CDR3, the DNA is TGTGCCAGCAGCTTAGGGGTTGTCAATCAGCCCCAGCATTTT. This encodes CASSLGVVNQPQHF.

This clone was seen just once. The V gene is TRBV30, the J gene TRBJ2-4, with 8 bases that match TRBD2. V lost 3 bases to trimming and J lost 3 bases; unmatched junction nucleotides: 10. CDR1 is GTSNPN, CDR2 SVGIG, per germline (reference sequence). CDR3 length: 16 amino acids. CDR3 sequence: CAWRGGLAGGKNIQYF. The DNA of the CDR3 is TGTGCCTGGAGGGGCGGACTAGCCGGAGGCAAAAACATTCAGTACTTC.

This chain connects TRBV6-5 to TRBJ1-4, with TRBD1 identical over 9 bases. Germline V gene data show CDR1 as MNHEY and CDR2 as SVGAGI. The ends lost 5 bases at V and 8 bases at J; junction bases unmatched: 6. The CDR3 extends over 14 amino acids. The CDR3 bases are TGTGCCAGCAGTACCGGGACAGGGAACGAAAAACTGTTTTTT. This encodes CASSTGTGNEKLFF.